The 27 T cell receptor beta chains below come from one sample, sequenced in a study of OX40 agonist ivuxolimab in advanced cancers. Method: immunoSEQ multiplex PCR; TCRdb's copy keeps in-frame clones and lacks some. The repertoire holds under 20,000 clones, 65% to 90% seen once, with under 15% in the top ten. The sequenced sample was CD4+ or CD8+ T cells sorted from blood, obtained in a trial of the OX40 agonist ivuxolimab. The receptors were gathered from an adult with an advanced solid tumor such as melanoma, head and neck, liver or kidney cancer.

Remarks on this clone: One end of the junction is discordant with germline, which a read error may explain. The rearrangement links TRBV9 to TRBJ2-1; D is unclear. This CDR3 contains 12 residues. Germline V gene data show CDR1 as SGDLS and CDR2 as YYNGEE. CDR3 protein: CASGVTVNEQFF. In nucleotides, the CDR3 is TGTGCCAGCGGCGTAACAGTCAATGAGCAGTTCTTC.

This chain connects TRBV28 to TRBJ2-7; maybe TRBD2 (6 bases). The CDR3 sequence is 14 residues long. CDR1 is MDHEN and CDR2 is SYDVKM in the germline V gene. V was shortened by 8 bases and J by 0 bases, with 14 bases between the two germline ends. CDR3 in DNA: TGTGCCAGCTGGGCGGGGCTTATCTCCTACGAGCAGTACTTC. Translation: CASWAGLISYEQYF. Complete variable domain (other parts from reference TRBV28 and TRBJ2-7): DVKVTQSSRYLVKRTGEKVFLECVQDMDHENMFWYRQDPGLGLRLIYFSYDVKMKEKGDIPEGYSVSREKKERFSLILESASTNQTSMYLCASWAGLISYEQYFGPGTRLTVT.

J is TRBJ1-2 and V is TRBV5-1; D may be TRBD1 (5 bases). Germline CDR1 SGHRS, CDR2 YFSETQ. This CDR3 is 15 amino acids long. V lost 0 bases and J 6 bases, leaving 15 bases between the germline ends. The CDR3 loop reads CASSLERLRGNGYTF. CDR3 nucleotide sequence: TGCGCCAGCAGCTTGGAGCGACTCCGGGGCAATGGCTACACCTTC.

This chain joins TRBV5-1 and TRBJ2-7; D uncertain. Germline loops: CDR1 SGHRS, CDR2 YFSETQ. The CDR3 extends over 14 amino acids. V lost 1 base to trimming and J lost 1 base, with 9 bases between them. This chain's CDR3 is CASSLLIQSYEQYF. CDR3 DNA: TGCGCCAGCAGCTTGCTTATACAATCCTACGAGCAGTACTTC.

The V and J genes are TRBV6-6 and TRBJ1-2, with D unclear. The CDR3 length is 11 residues. Germline CDR1 and CDR2: MNHNY and SVGAGI (reference sequence). Trimming pared 2 bases from V and 7 bases from J, leaving 5 bases between. Written as DNA, the CDR3 is TGTGCCAGCAGTTACGGTCTTGGCTACACCTTC. Its protein product is CASSYGLGYTF.

The rearrangement joins TRBV5-6 to TRBJ1-2, with unresolved D. Looked up from germline, CDR1 is SGHDT and CDR2 is YYEEEE. CDR3 length: 13 amino acids. Trimming removed 1 base at V and 6 bases at J, with 10 bases between. The chain's CDR3 is CASSLYPYDGYTF. DNA for the CDR3: TGTGCCAGCAGCTTGTATCCGTATGATGGCTACACCTTC.

The V and J genes are TRBV19 and TRBJ2-1; D is unresolved. Germline lookup yields CDR1 LNHDA and CDR2 SQIVND (reference sequence). This CDR3 contains 14 residues. The ends were cut back, 11 bases at V and 0 bases at J, with 14 bases in the middle. CDR3 protein: CAPRTPSSYNEQFF. CDR3 sequence (DNA): TGTGCCCCACGAACTCCCAGCTCCTACAATGAGCAGTTCTTC.

This clone appeared a single time. The gene calls are TRBV11-1 and TRBJ2-2; D uncertain. Trimming removed 8 bases at V and 0 bases at J, with 10 bases between. The CDR3 is made up of 14 amino acids. CDR1 is SGHAT and CDR2 is FQDESV in the germline V gene (reference sequence). In nucleotides, the CDR3 is TGTGCCAGCCAGCGTGGCGCGAACACCGGGGAGCTGTTTTTT. Protein: CASQRGANTGELFF.

A few counts support this clone. This chain links TRBV7-2 with TRBJ2-5, with TRBD2 matching over 10 bases. Per the germline V gene, CDR1 is SGHTA and CDR2 is FQGNSA. V was clipped by 2 bases and J by 6 bases; unmatched bases: 9. CDR3 length: 16 amino acids. CDR3 bases: TGTGCCAGCAGCTTACCCGGGCTAGCGGGAGAAAAGACCCAGTACTTC. Protein product: CASSLPGLAGEKTQYF.

CDR3 sequence (DNA): TGTGCCAGTAGTATATCAGGGGGCGCCTACGAGCAGTACTTC. Translated: CASSISGGAYEQYF. The chain carries TRBV19 and TRBJ2-7; TRBD1 aligns across 8 bases. V was pared by 2 bases and J by 2 bases, with 2 bases of the junction left unmatched. CDR1 LNHDA and CDR2 SQIVND come from the germline V gene (reference sequence). This CDR3 has 14 amino acids.

V usage is TRBV19 and J usage is TRBJ2-3; TRBD2 matches at 12 bases. The length of the CDR3 is 17 residues. The junction had 8 bases not matched to a gene; V was cut back by 4 bases and J by 3 bases. CDR1 LNHDA and CDR2 SQIVND come from the germline V gene (reference sequence). The CDR3 nucleotides read TGTGCCAGTAGTAGTACCCTAGCGGGAGGGATAACAGATACGCAGTATTTT. Translated: CASSSTLAGGITDTQYF. The entire variable domain, with the rest obtained from reference TRBV19 and TRBJ2-3, is as follows: DGGITQSPKYLFRKEGQNVTLSCEQNLNHDAMYWYRQDPGQGLRLIYYSQIVNDFQKGDIAEGYSVSREKKESFPLTVTSAQKNPTAFYLCASSSTLAGGITDTQYFGPGTRLTVL.

This clone has a handful of counts. The chain links TRBV5-1 to TRBJ2-7; 14 nucleotides align to TRBD2. The V segment lost 2 bases and the J segment 3 bases; nucleotides outside the gene matches: 1. Germline lookup yields CDR1 SGHRS and CDR2 YFSETQ. The CDR3 spans 15 residues. CDR3 sequence: CASSFGTSGSYEQYF. Here the CDR3 DNA reads TGCGCCAGCAGCTTCGGGACTAGCGGGAGCTACGAGCAGTACTTC.

This chain connects TRBV28 to TRBJ1-5; D call uncertain. CDR3 length: 16 amino acids. Trimming left V 7 bases short and J 0 bases short, with 16 bases between. Germline-derived CDR1 and CDR2 are MDHEN and SYDVKM. CDR3 loop: CASTGRVTFSNQPQHF. The CDR3 region has the DNA TGTGCCAGCACCGGCCGAGTGACGTTTAGCAATCAGCCCCAGCATTTT.

The CDR3 reads CASSYSATGELFF. The CDR3 nucleotides read TGTGCCAGCAGTTATTCGGCAACCGGGGAGCTGTTTTTT. The rearrangement joins TRBV6-5 to TRBJ2-2; D uncertain. CDR3 length: 13 amino acids. The germline V gene has CDR1 MNHEY and CDR2 SVGAGI. V was trimmed by 3 bases and J by 5 bases, leaving 7 bases between them.

This sequence joins TRBV6-6 and TRBJ2-7, with D maybe TRBD2 (5 bases). V dropped 5 bases and J dropped 0 bases, with 14 bases sitting between them. In germline, CDR1 is MNHNY, CDR2 SVGAGI (reference sequence). This CDR3 spans 15 amino acids. CDR3 DNA sequence: TGTGCCAGCAGTCCGTTAGCGCAGAGCTCCTACGAGCAGTACTTC. Its translation is CASSPLAQSSYEQYF.

This clone appeared a single time. V and J are TRBV4-1 and TRBJ2-5, with 7 positions matching TRBD2. The V and J ends lost 4 bases and 5 bases, in that order; junction bases with no gene match: 7. The CDR3 extends over 14 amino acids. The germline V gene encodes CDR1 MGHRA and CDR2 YSYEKL. CDR3 coding DNA: TGCGCCAGCAGCCCCTGGGGGGGATCGGAGACCCAGTACTTC. Residues: CASSPWGGSETQYF.

The chain couples TRBV7-2 to TRBJ1-2, with D perhaps TRBD1 (6 bases). The V end lost 5 bases, the J end lost 1 base, and 11 bases lay between the germline ends. CDR3 length: 14 amino acids. The germline V gene has CDR1 SGHTA and CDR2 FQGNSA. CDR3 protein: CASSPRQVNYGYTF. As DNA, the CDR3 is TGTGCCAGCAGCCCCCGACAGGTTAACTATGGCTACACCTTC.

The chain has TRBV27 and TRBJ1-5; the D is unclear. This CDR3 has 13 residues. CDR1 is MNHEY, CDR2 SMNVEV, per germline (reference sequence). With 3 bases removed from V and 7 bases from J, the gap between germline ends came to 10 bases. CDR3 sequence: CASSFGPGQPQHF. CDR3 DNA: TGTGCCAGCAGTTTCGGGCCGGGGCAGCCCCAGCATTTT.

The chain has TRBV25-1 and TRBJ2-5, with TRBD2 as a possible D gene (6 bases). CDR3 size: 15 residues. Germline lookup yields CDR1 MGHDK and CDR2 SYGVNS. Trimming cost V 3 bases and J 1 base, with 12 bases left between them. The CDR3 sequence: CASSDPGGPQETQYF. The CDR3 DNA reads as TGTGCCAGCAGTGATCCCGGGGGACCCCAAGAGACCCAGTACTTC.

This chain links TRBV12-1 with TRBJ2-2; TRBD2 was called by the table and not checked on the DNA. TRBV12-1 counts as a pseudogene. The CDR3 has 17 residues. CDR3 nucleotides: TGTGCCAGCAGCTTGCCCGGACTAGCGGGTGGGGAAGGGGAGCTGTTTTTT. Amino acid sequence: CASSLPGLAGGEGELFF.

This clone was seen only once. This chain links TRBV6-9 with TRBJ1-2, with TRBD1 matching 7 bases. Germline lookup yields CDR1 MNHGY and CDR2 SVAAGI. J gave up 4 bases and V 5 bases, and 7 bases lay outside the gene matches. The CDR3 has 14 residues. The CDR3 loop is CASSPGTASYGYTF. The CDR3 DNA is TGTGCCAGCAGTCCCGGGACAGCATCCTATGGCTACACCTTC.

This chain uses TRBV18 with TRBJ2-1; 7 bases fit TRBD2. The germline CDR1 and CDR2 sequences are KGHSH and LQKENI. V was pared by 5 bases and J by 2 bases, with 3 bases of the junction left unmatched. CDR3 length: 14 residues. CDR3 DNA sequence: TGTGCCAGCTCAGCGGGAGTAACCTACAATGAGCAGTTCTTC. Its translation: CASSAGVTYNEQFF.

The CDR3 region has the DNA TGTGCCAGCAGCCTCACGGGAAATTCACCCCTCCACTTT. This codes for CASSLTGNSPLHF. The rearrangement links TRBV7-9 to TRBJ1-6; D unresolved. V lost 5 bases and J lost 7, with 9 bases in between. This CDR3 has 13 residues. Germline-derived CDR1 and CDR2 are SEHNR and FQNEAQ (reference sequence). The variable domain in full, completed from reference TRBV7-9 and TRBJ1-6, reads DTGVSQNPRHKITKRGQNVTFRCDPISEHNRLYWYRQTLGQGPEFLTYFQNEAQLEKSRLLSDRFSAERPKGSFSTLEIQRTEQGDSAMYLCASSLTGNSPLHFGNGTRLTVT.

V and J are TRBV27 and TRBJ2-7, with 8 bases matching TRBD2. The V gene's germline CDR1 is MNHEY and CDR2 SMNVEV (reference sequence). The CDR3 consists of 15 residues. The trim removed 6 bases at V and 2 bases at J, leaving 9 bases unmatched. The CDR3 coding sequence is TGTGCCAGCAGCCTCCGGGAGGGGGGTCCCTACGAGCAGTACTTC. Amino acid sequence: CASSLREGGPYEQYF.

The chain couples TRBV5-1 to TRBJ1-2; tentatively, D is TRBD1 (5 bases). From germline, CDR1 is SGHRS and CDR2 YFSETQ. V was trimmed by 2 bases and J by 6 bases, leaving 14 bases between them. The CDR3 has 14 amino acids. The DNA of the CDR3 is TGCGCCAGCAGCTTCCACGGGGCGGAGGATGGCTACACCTTC. It specifies CASSFHGAEDGYTF.

The chain uses TRBV5-1 and TRBJ1-3, with a weak D call TRBD1 (5 bases). The germline CDR1 and CDR2 sequences are SGHRS and YFSETQ. The CDR3 is 14 amino acids. Between the trimmed V and J ends, which lost 4 bases and 8 bases, there was a span of 16 bases. In DNA, the CDR3 is TGCGCCAGCAGCCGGGGTACCCAGGGATACACCATATATTTT. Translating gives CASSRGTQGYTIYF.

The chain is built from TRBV28 and TRBJ1-2, with a possible D match to TRBD1 (6 bases). The length of the CDR3 is 17 residues. From germline, CDR1 is MDHEN and CDR2 SYDVKM. V lost 2 bases, J lost 5 bases, and 21 bases lay in between. The CDR3: CASSLGGRGALLYGYTF. The CDR3 DNA follows: TGTGCCAGCAGTTTAGGGGGCCGGGGTGCACTTTTGTATGGCTACACCTTC.